The present TCR beta chain was sequenced within a study of identical twins. Healthy Caucasian donors formed the entire cohort. This CDR3 is built from 13 residues. Germline values: CDR1 MGHRA, CDR2 YSYEKL. V was trimmed by 1 base and J by 5 bases, leaving 5 bases between them. Template switching introduced a universal primer site, and the cDNA bore unique molecular identifiers. TCRdb independently ran MiXCR on the 5' RACE reads; one entry per CDR3 protein. The table has some 1,700,000 distinct CDR3 sequences, roughly 35% seen once. This clonotype appeared many times. Antigen specificity is unknown. Study results and limitations: Some out-of-frame alpha sequences were shared by twins, and these showed excess low generation probability. Within cord blood, abundant beta clonotypes carried fewer insertions, but memory repertoires showed no such trend.

This clonotype originated in a newborn girl in good health. The chain joins TRBV4-1 to TRBJ1-4; D remains ambiguous. The sample consisted of cord blood. CDR3 sequence: CASSQALNEKLFF. CDR3 nucleotide sequence: TGCGCCAGCAGCCAAGCCCTGAATGAAAAACTGTTTTTT.